A single sample gave rise to the 8 T cell receptor beta chains below, sequenced in a study of CD8+ T cells in alopecia areata. As to treatment: oral pan-JAK inhibitor, 5-10 mg twice daily. Sequencing used cDNA as its template, made by extracting RNA and reverse transcribing it. The method was immunoSEQ multiplex PCR; TCRdb's version includes in-frame clones alone and lacks a portion of them. The data contain about 180,000 clones, about 55% of them singletons. Sequencing used CD8+ T cells sorted from blood, obtained at week 24, from a patient treated with tofacitinib. The receptor set was obtained from a human donor with alopecia areata.

This sequence joins TRBV4-3 and TRBJ2-7, with a possible D match to TRBD2 (6 bases). With 0 bases removed from V and 3 bases from J, the gap between germline ends came to 9 bases. This CDR3 has 14 amino acids. CDR1 and CDR2 from the germline V gene are LGHNA and YSLEER. The CDR3 DNA reads TGCGCCAGCAGCCAAGACAGGGAGGTCTACGAGCAGTACTTC. Amino acid sequence: CASSQDREVYEQYF.

This clone was observed a few times. The chain has TRBV11-2 and TRBJ2-3; the D gene is possibly TRBD1 (5 bases). CDR3 length: 14 residues. From germline, CDR1 is SGHAT and CDR2 FQNNGV. The V gene lost 0 bases and the J gene lost 6 bases, with 10 bases spanning the gap. CDR3 sequence reads: CASSLEPGSDTQYF. CDR3 in DNA: TGTGCCAGCAGCTTAGAGCCAGGGTCGGATACGCAGTATTTT.

This sequence joins TRBV7-6 and TRBJ1-5, with D uncertain. The V and J ends lost 2 bases and 5 bases respectively, with 4 bases between them. Germline values: CDR1 SGHVS, CDR2 FNYEAQ. The CDR3 covers 12 residues. CDR3 nucleotide sequence: TGTGCCAGCAGCTTAAGGGATCAGCCCCAGCATTTT. Translation: CASSLRDQPQHF.

Only a few counts were recorded for this clone. The J gene is TRBJ1-1, the V gene TRBV29-1; weak D call: TRBD1 (6 bases). In germline, CDR1 is SQVTM, CDR2 ANQGSEA. V shed 1 base and J shed 4 bases, with 13 bases lying between them. The CDR3 sequence is 14 residues long. Here the CDR3 reads CSVEAGGAGTEAFF. The CDR3, as DNA: TGCAGCGTTGAAGCGGGGGGCGCAGGCACTGAAGCTTTCTTT.

The chain recombines TRBV29-1 with TRBJ1-2, with a possible D match to TRBD1 (5 bases). The CDR3 contains 13 residues. Trimming took 6 bases from V and 7 from J, leaving 18 bases between them. Germline CDR1 is SQVTM and CDR2 is ANQGSEA. This CDR3 is CSVGWDERGGYTF. The CDR3 DNA reads as TGCAGCGTCGGTTGGGACGAAAGGGGTGGCTACACCTTC. The full variable domain, rest sourced from reference TRBV29-1 and TRBJ1-2, is SAVISQKPSRDICQRGTSLTIQCQVDSQVTMMFWYRQQPGQSLTLIATANQGSEATYESGFVIDKFPISRPNLTFSTLTVSNMSPEDSSIYLCSVGWDERGGYTFGSGTRLTVV.

The chain carries TRBV27 and TRBJ2-7; 7 bases agree with TRBD1. The V and J ends lost 4 bases and 12 bases, in that order; junction bases with no gene match: 12. The CDR3 contains 13 residues. Germline CDR1 MNHEY, CDR2 SMNVEV (reference sequence). CDR3 in DNA: TGTGCCAGCAGTTCCTTCGGACAGGTTCGATGGTACTTC. It specifies CASSSFGQVRWYF.

The V call is TRBV27, the J call TRBJ2-5; D perhaps matches TRBD1 (6 bases). V was clipped by 6 bases and J by 3 bases, with 11 bases between them. The CDR3 spans 13 residues. Germline CDR1 MNHEY, CDR2 SMNVEV (reference sequence). The CDR3 DNA reads as TGTGCCAGCAGACCTGACAGGAAAGAGACCCAGTACTTC. This codes for CASRPDRKETQYF.

The chain employs TRBV6-1 and TRBJ1-1, with D tentatively TRBD1 (5 bases). The V end was cut by 0 bases, the J end by 7 bases, with 9 bases between. From germline, CDR1 is MNHNS and CDR2 SASEGT. CDR3 length equals 13 residues. CDR3 nucleotide sequence: TGTGCCAGCAGTGAAGCGTGGGGGAATGAAGCTTTCTTT. Protein product: CASSEAWGNEAFF.